Listed below are T cell receptor beta chains from one sample, sequenced in a study of somatic mutations in cytotoxic T cells in rheumatoid arthritis. This table comes from immunoSEQ multiplex PCR, and its TCRdb copy is limited to in-frame clones, with some not included. The table lists over 15,000 clones, 85% to 90% of them singletons. Material: CD8+ T cells sorted from blood. The receptor set was obtained from a man aged 35-49 years in good health. Each CDR3 is given with its conserved first and last residue. The order of the fields is clone size, CDR3 length, V gene, J gene, D gene, CDR3 DNA, CDR3 protein. D genes are given only for firm matches. Clone size appears in some rows only: once, few, many, or a class for an expanded clone.

abundance: .
len: 18
v_gene: TRBV12-2
j_gene: TRBJ2-2
d_gene: .
CDR3nt: TGTGCAAGTCGCGTGGGACTAGCGGGAGGGCCAGACACCGGGGAGCTGTTTTTT
CDR3aa: CASRVGLAGGPDTGELFF

abundance: .
len: 14
v_gene: TRBV30
j_gene: TRBJ2-4
d_gene: .
CDR3nt: TGTGCCTGGAGTGTACTCGAACCGGGGGACATTCAGTACTTC
CDR3aa: CAWSVLEPGDIQYF

abundance: .
len: 17
v_gene: TRBV27
j_gene: TRBJ1-2
d_gene: .
CDR3nt: TGTGCCAGCAGTTTCATAGGCGGGGCTTGGAGCAACTATGGCTACACCTTC
CDR3aa: CASSFIGGAWSNYGYTF

abundance: .
len: 14
v_gene: TRBV25-1
j_gene: TRBJ2-2
d_gene: .
CDR3nt: TGTGCCAGCAGTGAGGGGAAGGACACCGGGGAGCTGTTTTTT
CDR3aa: CASSEGKDTGELFF

abundance: few
len: 14
v_gene: TRBV7-9
j_gene: TRBJ2-7
d_gene: .
CDR3nt: TGTGCCAGCAGCCCCCGGTTGGCGACCTACGAGCAGTACTTC
CDR3aa: CASSPRLATYEQYF

abundance: .
len: 14
v_gene: TRBV27
j_gene: TRBJ2-3
d_gene: TRBD1
CDR3nt: TGTGCCAGCACTTGGACAGGGGGCACATATACGCAGTATTTT
CDR3aa: CASTWTGGTYTQYF

abundance: .
len: 16
v_gene: TRBV4-3
j_gene: TRBJ1-3
d_gene: .
CDR3nt: TGCGCCAGCAGCCAAGACGGGGGGCGCTCTGGAAACACCATATATTTT
CDR3aa: CASSQDGGRSGNTIYF

abundance: .
len: 15
v_gene: TRBV5-5
j_gene: TRBJ2-1
d_gene: TRBD1
CDR3nt: TGTGCCAGCAGCTGGACAGGGCTTACGGACAATGAGCAGTTCTTC
CDR3aa: CASSWTGLTDNEQFF

abundance: .
len: 14
v_gene: TRBV18
j_gene: TRBJ1-1
d_gene: .
CDR3nt: TGTGCCAGCTCACCACGGGGGGTGGACACTGAAGCTTTCTTT
CDR3aa: CASSPRGVDTEAFF

abundance: .
len: 13
v_gene: TRBV7-9
j_gene: TRBJ1-1
d_gene: .
CDR3nt: TGTGCCAGCAGCTCGCGGGGAGACACTGAAGCTTTCTTT
CDR3aa: CASSSRGDTEAFF

abundance: once
len: 16
v_gene: TRBV7-9
j_gene: TRBJ2-1
d_gene: TRBD1
CDR3nt: TGTGCCAGCAGCCCTAGACAGGGTCCCACCTACAATGAGCAGTTCTTC
CDR3aa: CASSPRQGPTYNEQFF

abundance: .
len: 15
v_gene: TRBV27
j_gene: TRBJ2-7
d_gene: TRBD2
CDR3nt: TGTGCCACCCGACTAGCGGGAGAGGGATCCTACGAGCAGTACTTC
CDR3aa: CATRLAGEGSYEQYF

abundance: .
len: 14
v_gene: TRBV19
j_gene: TRBJ2-2
d_gene: TRBD2
CDR3nt: TGTGCCAGTCGGCGGGAGCGGAACACCGGGGAGCTGTTTTTT
CDR3aa: CASRRERNTGELFF

abundance: .
len: 14
v_gene: TRBV7-9
j_gene: TRBJ1-6
d_gene: .
CDR3nt: TGTGCCAGCAGCTTATCTGGGACAAATTCACCCCTCCACTTT
CDR3aa: CASSLSGTNSPLHF

abundance: .
len: 16
v_gene: TRBV7-9
j_gene: TRBJ2-1
d_gene: .
CDR3nt: TGTGCCAGCAGCACTCCCCGGAGCCCGGCACAGGGTGAGCAGTTCTTC
CDR3aa: CASSTPRSPAQGEQFF

abundance: once
len: 16
v_gene: TRBV4-3
j_gene: TRBJ2-1
d_gene: TRBD1
CDR3nt: TGCGCCAGCAGCCAGCCGCGGACAGGAAGCTACAATGAGCAGTTCTTC
CDR3aa: CASSQPRTGSYNEQFF

abundance: .
len: 18
v_gene: TRBV4-1
j_gene: TRBJ1-1
d_gene: .
CDR3nt: TGCGCCAGCAGCCAAGACTCTACCGGGACTTTAGGCAACACTGAAGCTTTCTTT
CDR3aa: CASSQDSTGTLGNTEAFF

abundance: .
len: 14
v_gene: TRBV27
j_gene: TRBJ2-7
d_gene: TRBD2
CDR3nt: TGTGCCAGCAGTTCACTAGCGGGAGTAAGCGAGCAGTACTTC
CDR3aa: CASSSLAGVSEQYF

abundance: .
len: 16
v_gene: TRBV27
j_gene: TRBJ2-7
d_gene: TRBD1
CDR3nt: TGTGCCAGCAGTTTCTCGCCCGACAGGGCATTATACGAGCAGTACTTC
CDR3aa: CASSFSPDRALYEQYF

abundance: .
len: 15
v_gene: TRBV6-5
j_gene: TRBJ2-5
d_gene: .
CDR3nt: TGTGCCAGCAGCCCGGAGGGCGGGCCTCAAGAGACCCAGTACTTC
CDR3aa: CASSPEGGPQETQYF

abundance: .
len: 18
v_gene: TRBV21-1
j_gene: TRBJ1-2
d_gene: .
CDR3nt: TGTGCCAGCAGCAAAGAACAGGGGGCCCGGATAGCTAACTATGGCTACACCTTC
CDR3aa: CASSKEQGARIANYGYTF

abundance: .
len: 17
v_gene: TRBV5-1
j_gene: TRBJ2-1
d_gene: .
CDR3nt: TGCGCCAGCAGCTTGGCCTTTGAGGGACTTTACTACAATGAGCAGTTCTTC
CDR3aa: CASSLAFEGLYYNEQFF

abundance: once
len: 15
v_gene: TRBV28
j_gene: TRBJ1-5
d_gene: .
CDR3nt: TGTGCCAGCAGTTTATATGCAGAGAGCAATCAGCCCCAGCATTTT
CDR3aa: CASSLYAESNQPQHF

abundance: once
len: 14
v_gene: TRBV5-4
j_gene: TRBJ2-1
d_gene: TRBD2
CDR3nt: TGTGCCAGCAGCCAACAGGGACTAGCGGGAGAGCAGTTCTTC
CDR3aa: CASSQQGLAGEQFF